The source of this T cell receptor (beta chain) is a study of Ad26.COV2.S vaccination and SARS-CoV-2 variants. Turning to the study itself: COV1001, an Ad26.COV2.S trial, supplied this vaccine-arm donor. Intramuscular Ad26.COV2.S doses were given once or twice, 56 days apart.

Whole-study findings and limits: Across vaccine and placebo recipients, the breadth of non-spike TCRs was similar.

The method was immunoSEQ multiplex PCR; TCRdb's version includes in-frame clones alone and lacks a portion of them. Among 200,000 to 300,000 clones, roughly 90% were seen once, and the ten largest hold around a tenth. CDR1 is LNHNV, CDR2 YYDKDF, per germline (reference sequence). The V end lost 0 bases, the J end lost 1 base, and 6 bases lay between the germline ends. The CDR3 is 14 amino acids. Treatment noted: around 19 received Ad26.COV2.S at low or high dose, single or two shots; about 5 received placebo; per-sample allocation not given. Sampling happened 63 days after the first vaccine or placebo injection. The vaccine delivered Wuhan-strain SARS-CoV-2 spike through an Ad26 vector. Comment on this clone: Its cognate antigen is unknown.

This chain links TRBV15 with TRBJ1-1, with D unresolved. The sequence was obtained from a person aged 18-65 years who received the Ad26.COV2.S COVID-19 vaccine or a placebo. The starting material was peripheral blood, obtained in a trial of Ad26.COV2.S vaccine versus placebo. The chain's CDR3 is CATSRDLGNTEAFF. CDR3 nucleotide sequence: TGTGCCACCAGCAGAGATCTAGGGAACACTGAAGCTTTCTTT.